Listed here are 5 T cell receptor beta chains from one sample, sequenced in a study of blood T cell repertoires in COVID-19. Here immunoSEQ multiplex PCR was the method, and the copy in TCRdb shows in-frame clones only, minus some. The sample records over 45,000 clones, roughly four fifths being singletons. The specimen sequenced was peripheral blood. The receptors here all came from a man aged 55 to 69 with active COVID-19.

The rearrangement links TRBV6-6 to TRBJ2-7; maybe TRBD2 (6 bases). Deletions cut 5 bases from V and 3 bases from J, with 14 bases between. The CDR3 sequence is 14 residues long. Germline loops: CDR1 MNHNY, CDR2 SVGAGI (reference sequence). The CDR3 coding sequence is TGTGCCAGCAGTGTGGGGCGGGGCAACTACGAGCAGTACTTC. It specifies CASSVGRGNYEQYF.

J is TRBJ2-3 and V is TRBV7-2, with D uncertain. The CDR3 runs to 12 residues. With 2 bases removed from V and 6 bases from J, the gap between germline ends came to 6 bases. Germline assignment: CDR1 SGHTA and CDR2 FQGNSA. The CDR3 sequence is CASSLSGDTQYF. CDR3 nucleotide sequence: TGTGCCAGCAGCTTATCTGGCGATACGCAGTATTTT. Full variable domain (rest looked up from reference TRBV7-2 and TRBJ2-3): GAGVSQSPSNKVTEKGKDVELRCDPISGHTALYWYRQSLGQGLEFLIYFQGNSAPDKSGLPSDRFSAERTGGSVSTLTIQRTQQEDSAVYLCASSLSGDTQYFGPGTRLTVL.

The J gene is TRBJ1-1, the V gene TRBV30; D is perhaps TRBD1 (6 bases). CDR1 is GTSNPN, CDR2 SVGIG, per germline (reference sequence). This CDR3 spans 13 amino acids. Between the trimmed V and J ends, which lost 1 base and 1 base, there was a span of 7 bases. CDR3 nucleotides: TGTGCCTGGAGTGGGACAGCGAACACTGAAGCTTTCTTT. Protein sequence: CAWSGTANTEAFF.

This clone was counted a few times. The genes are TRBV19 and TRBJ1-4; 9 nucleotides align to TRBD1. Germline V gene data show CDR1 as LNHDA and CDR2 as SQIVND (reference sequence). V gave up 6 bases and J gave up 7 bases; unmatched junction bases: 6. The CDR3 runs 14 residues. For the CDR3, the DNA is TGTGCCAGTAGGGAAACAGGGGGCGGTGAAAAACTGTTTTTT. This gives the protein CASRETGGGEKLFF.

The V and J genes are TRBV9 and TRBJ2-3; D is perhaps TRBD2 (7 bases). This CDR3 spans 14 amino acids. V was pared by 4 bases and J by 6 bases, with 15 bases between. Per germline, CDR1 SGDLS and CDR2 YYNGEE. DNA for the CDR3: TGTGCCAGCAGCAGGGGGGGACTTTTGGATACGCAGTATTTT. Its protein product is CASSRGGLLDTQYF.